A selection of T cell receptor beta chains follows, all from one sample in a study of blood T cell repertoires in COVID-19. Using immunoSEQ multiplex PCR, the repertoire was profiled, and TCRdb retains in-frame clones only, with some absent. The table has about 140,000 clones, about 87% seen once. Sequenced: peripheral blood. These receptors all stem from a human donor in a cohort sampled during active COVID-19. CDR3s include the opening cysteine and the closing phenylalanine or tryptophan. The order of the fields is V gene, clone size, D gene, J gene, CDR3 DNA, CDR3 protein. The D gene is left open where the match is weak. Expanded clones are given a class, and other clones once, few, many or no size at all.

v_call: TRBV27; clone_size: .; d_call: TRBD2; j_call: TRBJ2-1; cdr3_nt: TGTGCCAGCAGTTTATATGTTGGGGGGGAGTACAATGAGCAGTTCTTC; cdr3_aa: CASSLYVGGEYNEQFF
v_call: TRBV7-8; clone_size: .; d_call: .; j_call: TRBJ2-2; cdr3_nt: TGTGCCAGCAGGGTAGTCGCGGGCGCGAACACCGGGGAGCTGTTTTTT; cdr3_aa: CASRVVAGANTGELFF
v_call: TRBV6-6; clone_size: .; d_call: TRBD1; j_call: TRBJ2-1; cdr3_nt: TGTGCCAGCAGTAAGGACAGGGGCAATGAGCAGTTCTTC; cdr3_aa: CASSKDRGNEQFF
v_call: TRBV19; clone_size: .; d_call: .; j_call: TRBJ2-1; cdr3_nt: TGTGCCAGTAGTATAGGTGGAGGGCCGCGGAATGAGCAGTTCTTC; cdr3_aa: CASSIGGGPRNEQFF
v_call: TRBV6-5; clone_size: .; d_call: TRBD1; j_call: TRBJ1-6; cdr3_nt: TGTGCCAGCAGTTACGTGACAGGGGATTCACCCCTCCACTTT; cdr3_aa: CASSYVTGDSPLHF
v_call: TRBV19; clone_size: .; d_call: TRBD2; j_call: TRBJ2-7; cdr3_nt: TGTGCCAGTAGCCTAACAGGGACTAGCAGATACGAGCAGTACTTC; cdr3_aa: CASSLTGTSRYEQYF
v_call: TRBV5-8; clone_size: .; d_call: TRBD2; j_call: TRBJ2-3; cdr3_nt: TGTGCCAGCAGCTTGGAAGGGCGCGGGGGGGCAGATACGCAGTATTTT; cdr3_aa: CASSLEGRGGADTQYF
v_call: TRBV5-1; clone_size: .; d_call: TRBD1; j_call: TRBJ1-1; cdr3_nt: TGCGCCAGCAGTTATCGACAGGGTCGCACTGAAGCTTTCTTT; cdr3_aa: CASSYRQGRTEAFF
v_call: TRBV14; clone_size: .; d_call: .; j_call: TRBJ2-7; cdr3_nt: TGTGCCAGCAGCCAAGATGCGGGTCGTGCCTACGAGCAGTACTTC; cdr3_aa: CASSQDAGRAYEQYF
v_call: TRBV5-1; clone_size: .; d_call: .; j_call: TRBJ1-1; cdr3_nt: TGCGCCAGCAGCTTGTCCACAGGTGTTACGACTGAAGCTTTCTTT; cdr3_aa: CASSLSTGVTTEAFF
v_call: TRBV7-8; clone_size: .; d_call: TRBD2; j_call: TRBJ2-5; cdr3_nt: TGTGCCAGCAGCTTCCACACGGGACTAGCGGGGGGGCATAAGACCCAGTACTTC; cdr3_aa: CASSFHTGLAGGHKTQYF
v_call: TRBV30; clone_size: .; d_call: TRBD1; j_call: TRBJ1-3; cdr3_nt: TGTGCCTGGAGTATGGGACAGAACCCTGGAAACACCATATATTTT; cdr3_aa: CAWSMGQNPGNTIYF
v_call: TRBV6-1; clone_size: .; d_call: .; j_call: TRBJ2-6; cdr3_nt: TGTGCCAGCAGTGAATGGGGACATTCTGGGGCCAACGTCCTGACTTTC; cdr3_aa: CASSEWGHSGANVLTF
v_call: TRBV15; clone_size: once; d_call: TRBD1; j_call: TRBJ1-4; cdr3_nt: TGTGCCACCAGCGCCCGGACAGGCTTTAATGAAAAACTGTTTTTT; cdr3_aa: CATSARTGFNEKLFF
v_call: TRBV12-5; clone_size: .; d_call: TRBD1; j_call: TRBJ1-2; cdr3_nt: TGTGCTAGTGCCGTAGAACTCAGGGGGCTAGTGAGAGACTATGGCTACACCTTC; cdr3_aa: CASAVELRGLVRDYGYTF
v_call: TRBV9; clone_size: once; d_call: .; j_call: TRBJ2-3; cdr3_nt: TGTGCCAGCAGCGTAGATCGGAGCACAGATACGCAGTATTTT; cdr3_aa: CASSVDRSTDTQYF
v_call: TRBV6-6; clone_size: .; d_call: .; j_call: TRBJ2-3; cdr3_nt: TGTGCCAGCAGTCAAAAACTAGGACCAGATACGCAGTATTTT; cdr3_aa: CASSQKLGPDTQYF
v_call: TRBV19; clone_size: .; d_call: .; j_call: TRBJ2-2; cdr3_nt: TGTGCCAGTAGTACCACAGGGAGAGGGGTATCCGGGGAGCTGTTTTTT; cdr3_aa: CASSTTGRGVSGELFF
v_call: TRBV11-1; clone_size: once; d_call: TRBD2; j_call: TRBJ2-2; cdr3_nt: TGTGCCAGCAGCCGCGGGACTAGGTTAGCACCGGGGGAGCTGTTTTTT; cdr3_aa: CASSRGTRLAPGELFF
v_call: TRBV2; clone_size: .; d_call: TRBD2; j_call: TRBJ2-1; cdr3_nt: TGTGCCAGCACCAAGGGGACTAGCGGGGGATACAATGAGCAGTTCTTC; cdr3_aa: CASTKGTSGGYNEQFF
v_call: TRBV5-8; clone_size: .; d_call: .; j_call: TRBJ1-5; cdr3_nt: TGTGCCAGCAGCTTGGGGGACACGGATCAGCCCCAGCATTTT; cdr3_aa: CASSLGDTDQPQHF
v_call: TRBV5-1; clone_size: .; d_call: TRBD1; j_call: TRBJ1-3; cdr3_nt: TGCGCCAGCAGTTCAGCCGGTGGACAGGGCCGTCTAAACACCATATATTTT; cdr3_aa: CASSSAGGQGRLNTIYF
v_call: TRBV10-1; clone_size: .; d_call: TRBD1; j_call: TRBJ1-5; cdr3_nt: TGCGCCAGCAGAACAGGGGAAGACAATCAGCCCCAGCATTTT; cdr3_aa: CASRTGEDNQPQHF
v_call: TRBV7-2; clone_size: .; d_call: TRBD1; j_call: TRBJ2-6; cdr3_nt: TGTGCCAGCAGCTTAGGGGCAGGGGGCCTTGGGGCCAACGTCCTGACTTTC; cdr3_aa: CASSLGAGGLGANVLTF
v_call: TRBV27; clone_size: .; d_call: TRBD1; j_call: TRBJ2-3; cdr3_nt: TGTGCCAGCAGTTATTCACAGGGGGTAACAGATACGCAGTATTTT; cdr3_aa: CASSYSQGVTDTQYF